The T cell receptor (beta chain) described here comes from a study of shared clonotypes between healthy human individuals. General observations from the study: The study generally estimated greater richness for naive than memory subsets. The sole specimen, blood, was sampled, and tissue repertoires likely differ.

Points on this clone: Its antigen is currently unknown.

CDR3 length equals 15 residues. The V gene's germline CDR1 is SEHNR and CDR2 FQNEAQ (reference sequence). V shed 7 bases and J shed 10 bases, with 20 bases lying between them. The authors split each subset's genomic DNA evenly across several immunoSEQ plates. Measured with immunoSEQ multiplex PCR; TCRdb has only the in-frame clones, and not every one. The repertoire consists of 2 million or so clones, with 85% to 95% occurring once and the leading ten covering 0.1% to 0.15%. The sequenced sample consisted of naive CD4+ T cells sorted from blood. Documented subset: CD45RA+ positively selected. This receptor was taken from a man aged 18 to 29 in good health. This rearrangement joins TRBV7-9 to TRBJ1-6; D is unresolved. The CDR3 bases are TGTGCCAGCACCCTTTCCTCTGATGACGGATCACCCCTCCACTTT. Amino acids: CASTLSSDDGSPLHF. The variable domain in full, with the rest retrieved from reference TRBV7-9 and TRBJ1-6, is DTGVSQNPRHKITKRGQNVTFRCDPISEHNRLYWYRQTLGQGPEFLTYFQNEAQLEKSRLLSDRFSAERPKGSFSTLEIQRTEQGDSAMYLCASTLSSDDGSPLHFGNGTRLTVT.